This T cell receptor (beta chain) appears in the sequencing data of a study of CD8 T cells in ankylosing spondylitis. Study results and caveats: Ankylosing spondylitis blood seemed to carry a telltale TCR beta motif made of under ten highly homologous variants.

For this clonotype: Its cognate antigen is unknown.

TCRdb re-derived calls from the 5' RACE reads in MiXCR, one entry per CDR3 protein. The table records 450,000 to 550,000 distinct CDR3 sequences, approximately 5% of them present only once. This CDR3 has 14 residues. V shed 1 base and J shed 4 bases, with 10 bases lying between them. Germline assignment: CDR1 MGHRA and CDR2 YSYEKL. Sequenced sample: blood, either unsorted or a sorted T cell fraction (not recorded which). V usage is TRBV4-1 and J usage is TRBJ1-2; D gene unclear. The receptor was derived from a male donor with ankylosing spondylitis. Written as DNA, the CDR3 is TGCGCCAGCAGCCAAGTCGTCGGAGCCTATGGCTACACCTTC. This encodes CASSQVVGAYGYTF.